The entry below gives a single T cell receptor (beta chain) sequence along with its context. No antigen is known for it. No much larger clonotype is one base removed from it; base qualities were not supplied. Library preparation was by the immunoSEQ multiplex PCR assay. In its TCRdb copy, this immuneACCESS table keeps in-frame sequences only and misses some clones. Where compared with another copy, unresolved V genes explain less than half of these, and the others have no known cause. A total of 39,000 or so clones appear in this sample, about 93% of them only once. Roughly 0.38% of the sample is held by the ten biggest clonotypes. The data derive from a study of T cell changes during pregnancy in multiple sclerosis (dated by TCRdb to between 2017 and 2020). The study in broad terms: Changes in the T cell repertoire over the course of pregnancy were examined in this study in women with multiple sclerosis.

Inclusive of the bounding cysteine and phenylalanine, the CDR3 is 15 residues long. Just the 45-base CDR3 DNA is kept, in frame starting at base 1. The germline V gene provides CDR1 ENHRY and CDR2 SYGVKD. Trimming removed 7 bases from V and 8 bases from J; the gene matches leave 7 bases unexplained. The sequence is built from TRBV10-3 and TRBJ2-1; 14 central bases correspond to TRBD2. The TCR sequence derives from a female donor in good health, enrolled as a control in a pregnancy study. The sample consisted of CD4+ T cells from peripheral blood mononuclear cells, taken after pregnancy. The DNA reads as follows: TGTGCCATCACCTCCGGGACTAGCGGGAGTGATGAGCAGTTCTTC. This gives the protein CAITSGTSGSDEQFF.